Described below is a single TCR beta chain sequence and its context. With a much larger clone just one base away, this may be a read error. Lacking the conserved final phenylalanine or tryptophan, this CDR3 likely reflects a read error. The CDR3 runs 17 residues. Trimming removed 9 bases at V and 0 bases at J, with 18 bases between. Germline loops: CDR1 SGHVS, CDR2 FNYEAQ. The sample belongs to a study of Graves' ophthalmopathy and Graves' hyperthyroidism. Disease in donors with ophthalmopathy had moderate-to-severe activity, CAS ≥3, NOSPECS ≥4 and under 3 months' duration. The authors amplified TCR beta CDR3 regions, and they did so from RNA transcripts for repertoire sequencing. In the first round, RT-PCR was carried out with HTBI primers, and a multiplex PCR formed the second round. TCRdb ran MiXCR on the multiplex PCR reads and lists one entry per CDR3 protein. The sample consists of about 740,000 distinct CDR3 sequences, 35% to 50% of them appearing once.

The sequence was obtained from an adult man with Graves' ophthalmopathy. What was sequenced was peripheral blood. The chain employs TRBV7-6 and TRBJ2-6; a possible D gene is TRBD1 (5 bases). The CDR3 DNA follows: TGTGCCAGTAGTCCAAGGGGCTCGTACTCTGGGGCCAACGTCCTGACTTCC. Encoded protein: CASSPRGSYSGANVLTS.